One and the same sample provided the 16 T cell receptor beta chains below, sequenced in a study of spatial heterogeneity in lung cancer. Overall study results and limits: Intratumoral expanded alpha and beta TCR counts were found to track tumor mutation counts.

One entry per CDR3 protein, called by TCRdb with MiXCR from the 5' RACE reads. This table has roughly 9,300 distinct CDR3 sequences, approximately 5.5% appearing once. Documented time point: sample taken at primary tumor resection. These receptors are not linked to any known antigen. Sequenced here: lung tumor tissue, sampled at surgery. Receptors were obtained from a female donor with early-stage non-small cell lung cancer.

At least ten counts were recorded for this clonotype. The CDR3 sequence is CASSSGQANTEAFF. As DNA, the CDR3 is TGCGCCAGCAGCTCCGGACAGGCGAACACTGAAGCTTTCTTT. This chain joins TRBV5-1 and TRBJ1-1, with 7 bases that match TRBD1. Germline V lookup: CDR1 SGHRS, CDR2 YFSETQ. The CDR3 spans 14 residues. V shed 3 bases, J shed 1 base, and the junction held 3 bases outside the gene matches.

This clonotype was observed at least ten times. The V call is TRBV20-1, the J call TRBJ1-1; the D is unclear. CDR1 is DFQATT, CDR2 SNEGSKA, per germline (reference sequence). The length of the CDR3 is 11 residues. The V end lost 6 bases, the J end lost 8 bases, and 13 bases lay between the germline ends. The CDR3 DNA reads TGCAGTGCACCTTCCCCAGTGGAAGCTTTCTTT. Its protein is CSAPSPVEAFF.

This clonotype was picked up many times. V is TRBV4-3 and J is TRBJ2-7, with D perhaps TRBD2 (5 bases). CDR1 LGHNA and CDR2 YSLEER come from the germline V gene. There are 14 residues in the CDR3. Trimming shortened V by 0 bases and J by 3 bases, and 9 bases separated the two germline ends. The chain's CDR3 is CASSQDLADYEQYF. CDR3 bases: TGCGCCAGCAGCCAAGATCTAGCAGACTACGAGCAGTACTTC.

By its share, this clonotype is large. The chain couples TRBV20-1 to TRBJ1-5, with 8 positions matching TRBD1. CDR3 size: 16 residues. Trimming cost V 0 bases and J 4 bases; bases outside gene matches: 8. CDR1 is DFQATT, CDR2 SNEGSKA, per germline (reference sequence). The CDR3 loop is CSAREGGQGGNQPQHF. CDR3 DNA sequence: TGCAGTGCTAGAGAGGGTGGACAGGGAGGGAATCAGCCCCAGCATTTT.

This clonotype was recorded at least ten times. The rearrangement links TRBV6-5 to TRBJ2-5; the D is unclear. The CDR3 consists of 14 residues. The V gene's germline CDR1 is MNHEY and CDR2 SVGAGI. Trimming cost V 8 bases and J 3 bases, with 16 bases left between them. The CDR3 DNA sequence: TGTGCCAGCCGGACCCGGTGGCCAGAAGAGACCCAGTACTTC. Translated, it gives CASRTRWPEETQYF.

In this sample, this clonotype turned up many times. The rearrangement links TRBV10-3 to TRBJ2-5; 15 positions agree with TRBD2. The V and J ends lost 0 bases and 3 bases, in that order; junction bases with no gene match: 8. The CDR3 runs to 19 residues. Germline V gene data show CDR1 as ENHRY and CDR2 as SYGVKD. The CDR3 loop reads CAISESPGLAGGRKETQYF. Here the CDR3 DNA reads TGTGCCATCAGTGAGTCTCCGGGACTAGCGGGGGGTCGAAAAGAGACCCAGTACTTC.

This clonotype showed up many times. The V and J genes are TRBV19 and TRBJ1-6; D not certain. The CDR3 sequence is 16 residues long. V was shortened by 0 bases and J by 4 bases, with 10 bases between the two germline ends. CDR1 is LNHDA and CDR2 is SQIVND in the germline V gene (reference sequence). This CDR3 reads CASSIEALGYNSPLHF. The CDR3 DNA is TGTGCCAGTAGTATAGAAGCCCTGGGGTATAATTCACCCCTCCACTTT.

V gene TRBV10-3 combines with J gene TRBJ2-2, with 7 bases lining up with TRBD2. Germline V lookup: CDR1 ENHRY, CDR2 SYGVKD. CDR3 size: 16 residues. V shed 4 bases and J 6 bases; nucleotides not matched to a gene: 11. The CDR3 DNA reads as TGTGCCATCAGTGTGTCTAGCGGTAACACCCCCGGGGAGCTGTTTTTT. Translated, it gives CAISVSSGNTPGELFF.

This clonotype showed up many times. V gene TRBV29-1 combines with J gene TRBJ2-7; TRBD2 aligns across 9 bases. V gave up 7 bases and J gave up 1 base; unmatched junction bases: 5. The CDR3 extends over 13 amino acids. Germline V gene sequence: CDR1 SQVTM, CDR2 ANQGSEA. The CDR3 spells CSATSGGSYEQYF. The CDR3 coding sequence is TGCAGCGCGACTAGCGGCGGTTCCTACGAGCAGTACTTC.

By share, this clonotype ranks as medium-sized. The rearrangement links TRBV2 to TRBJ1-2; 9 nucleotides line up with TRBD1. The CDR3 has 13 residues. The V segment lost 8 bases and the J segment 5 bases; nucleotides outside the gene matches: 6. Germline CDR1 and CDR2: SNHLY and FYNNEI. The CDR3 reads CASQGQGQYGYTF. The CDR3 DNA sequence: TGTGCCAGCCAGGGACAGGGCCAATATGGCTACACCTTC.

On this clonotype: This may be a read error, as it is one base from a much larger clone. The rearrangement uses TRBV2 and TRBJ2-5, with 8 positions matching TRBD2. V gave up 3 bases and J gave up 6 bases; unmatched junction bases: 9. The CDR3 contains 15 residues. Germline CDR1 is SNHLY and CDR2 is FYNNEI. CDR3 nucleotides: TGTGCCAGCAGTGATCCTAGCGGGTCATCTAAGACCCAGTACTTC. This encodes CASSDPSGSSKTQYF.

In this sample, this clonotype turned up many times. The DNA of the CDR3 is TGCGCCAGCAGCTTGGCGGGGGTGTACCAAGAGACCCAGTACTTC. Its translation is CASSLAGVYQETQYF. The V gene is TRBV5-1, the J gene TRBJ2-5, with D possibly being TRBD2 (6 bases). Trimming removed 0 bases at V and 0 bases at J, with 9 bases between. Germline lookup yields CDR1 SGHRS and CDR2 YFSETQ. CDR3 size: 15 residues.

Ten or more counts support this clonotype. The J gene is TRBJ2-1, the V gene TRBV24-1; D perhaps matches TRBD1 (5 bases). Germline-derived CDR1 and CDR2 are KGHDR and SFDVKD. V lost 3 bases to trimming and J lost 9 bases, with 8 bases between them. CDR3 length: 12 amino acids. CDR3 in DNA: TGTGCCACCAGTGATGACAGAGGTGAGCAGTTCTTC. As protein: CATSDDRGEQFF.

This clonotype is deemed large. The chain has TRBV20-1 and TRBJ2-7, with 9 bases matching TRBD2. The CDR3 is made up of 12 amino acids. Per germline, CDR1 DFQATT and CDR2 SNEGSKA (reference sequence). The ends lost 4 bases at V and 4 bases at J; junction bases unmatched: 2. This CDR3 reads CSATGLAYEQYF. CDR3 in DNA: TGCAGTGCTACGGGACTAGCTTACGAGCAGTACTTC.

There are a few counts of this clonotype. The chain recombines TRBV5-1 with TRBJ2-1; D gene unclear. Trimming removed 4 bases at V and 0 bases at J, with 11 bases between. CDR1 SGHRS and CDR2 YFSETQ come from the germline V gene. This CDR3 spans 15 amino acids. CDR3 sequence: CASSSNVRSYNEQFF. DNA for the CDR3: TGCGCCAGCAGCAGCAACGTCCGCTCCTACAATGAGCAGTTCTTC.

This clonotype was detected many times. The rearrangement links TRBV5-1 to TRBJ2-3, with 9 bases aligning to TRBD2. The CDR3 is 16 residues long. V lost 0 bases, J lost 4 bases, and 6 bases stayed unmatched. Per germline, CDR1 SGHRS and CDR2 YFSETQ. CDR3 in amino acids: CASSLGIAGEADTQYF. The CDR3 bases are TGCGCCAGCAGCTTGGGTATAGCGGGAGAGGCAGATACGCAGTATTTT. Full variable domain (remainder filled in from reference TRBV5-1 and TRBJ2-3): KAGVTQTPRYLIKTRGQQVTLSCSPISGHRSVSWYQQTPGQGLQFLFEYFSETQRNKGNFPGRFSGRQFSNSRSEMNVSTLELGDSALYLCASSLGIAGEADTQYFGPGTRLTVL.